Listed below are T cell receptor beta chains from one sample, sequenced in a study of cytomegalovirus exposure and HLA in healthy donors. The table came from immunoSEQ multiplex PCR; TCRdb's copy has only in-frame clones and leaves some out. The sample includes almost 200,000 clones, around 79% of them seen just once. Sequenced sample: PBMCs. The receptors stem from a male donor in good health and CMV-seropositive. CDR3s include the opening cysteine and the closing phenylalanine or tryptophan. Fields, in order: D gene, V gene, J gene, clone size, CDR3 DNA, CDR3 protein. A D gene is named only where the DNA matches it firmly. For some rows the clone size is stated as once, few or many, or as a class when expanded; others skip it.

-,TRBV15,TRBJ2-2,few,TGTGCCACCTCGGGGGACGGCGGGGAGCTGTTTTTT,CATSGDGGELFF
TRBD1,TRBV7-9,TRBJ1-5,-,TGTGCCAGCAGCCTAACAGGGGGCGCAGCTCCCCAGCATTTT,CASSLTGGAAPQHF
-,TRBV27,TRBJ1-1,-,TGTGCCAGTGCGGGGCGCGTTACTGAAGCTTTCTTT,CASAGRVTEAFF
-,TRBV7-3,TRBJ2-1,-,TGTGCCAGCAGCTTAACCCCGGGAGTTGAGCAGTTCTTC,CASSLTPGVEQFF
-,TRBV5-6,TRBJ1-1,-,TGTGCCAGCAGCTTGGGTGTCAGAATGAACACTGAAGCTTTCTTT,CASSLGVRMNTEAFF
-,TRBV7-2,TRBJ2-7,-,TGTGCCAGCAGCTTGGTGAGAGGATACTACTCCTACGAGCAGTACTTC,CASSLVRGYYSYEQYF
TRBD2,TRBV10-3,TRBJ2-1,-,TGTGCCATCAGTGAGCGGGAGGGGAGCTCCTACAATGAGCAGTTCTTC,CAISEREGSSYNEQFF
TRBD1,TRBV10-3,TRBJ2-5,-,TGTGCCATCAGTTCCGGGACAGGGGGTCGGGAGACCCAGTACTTC,CAISSGTGGRETQYF
-,TRBV18,TRBJ1-4,-,TGTGCCAGCAGACCAACGGGAGGGGGAGCTAATGAAAAACTGTTTTTT,CASRPTGGGANEKLFF
TRBD1,TRBV10-3,TRBJ2-7,-,TGTGCCATCAGTATAGGACAGGGCGACGAGCAGTACTTC,CAISIGQGDEQYF
TRBD1,TRBV5-6,TRBJ2-5,-,TGTGCCAGCAGCACCGCGACAGGGGGTCGGGAGACCCAGTACTTC,CASSTATGGRETQYF
TRBD1,TRBV6-1,TRBJ1-6,-,TGTGCCAGTCGGACAGGCAACCGCAATTCACCCCTCCACTTT,CASRTGNRNSPLHF
TRBD2,TRBV27,TRBJ2-1,-,TGTGCCAGCAGCCCTCGGACTAGCGGGAGGGGTGGGCAGTTCTTC,CASSPRTSGRGGQFF
TRBD1,TRBV5-1,TRBJ2-1,-,TGCGCCAGCAGCCCCTCCCCGGGACAGAAATACAATGAGCAGTTCTTC,CASSPSPGQKYNEQFF
-,TRBV7-9,TRBJ1-2,-,TGTGCCAGCAGCTTAATCGGCGGCGACCCAAACTATGGCTACACCTTC,CASSLIGGDPNYGYTF
-,TRBV6-1,TRBJ2-3,-,TGTGCCAGCAGTGAAGAGCGGAGGGTTAGCACAGATACGCAGTATTTT,CASSEERRVSTDTQYF
-,TRBV4-3,TRBJ1-3,-,TGCGCCAGCAGCCAAGATCGGGACACATACTCTGGAAGCACCATATATTTT,CASSQDRDTYSGSTIYF
TRBD1,TRBV25-1,TRBJ1-1,few,TGTGCCAGCAGTGCGGACAGGGTAACCACTGAAGCTTTCTTT,CASSADRVTTEAFF
-,TRBV27,TRBJ2-5,-,TGTGCCAGCAGTTCCGCAGGGAAGGGGGAGACCCAGTACTTC,CASSSAGKGETQYF
TRBD1,TRBV6-6,TRBJ2-7,-,TGTGCCAGCAGTAAAAGACAGGGATGGAACGAGCAGTACTTC,CASSKRQGWNEQYF
-,TRBV27,TRBJ2-7,-,TGTGCCAGCAGCATACAGGGAGGGTTAAACTACGAGCAGTACTTC,CASSIQGGLNYEQYF
-,TRBV11-3,TRBJ2-5,few,TGTGCCAGCAGCTTAGCAGGGTCGGAGACCCAGTACTTC,CASSLAGSETQYF
TRBD1,TRBV6-1,TRBJ2-7,-,TGTGCCAGCAGTGAAGCCGGACAGGGTCCGTACGAGCAGTACTTC,CASSEAGQGPYEQYF
-,TRBV6-5,TRBJ1-6,-,TGTGCCAGCAGTTTGGACAGTGGCCCCTCACCCCTCCACTTT,CASSLDSGPSPLHF
-,TRBV13,TRBJ1-1,-,TGTGCCAGCAGCCCCCTGCCGGACAGTCCTGAAGCTTTCTTT,CASSPLPDSPEAFF
-,TRBV30,TRBJ1-1,few,TGTGCCTGGGGCCGGGAGTATGAAGCTTTCTTT,CAWGREYEAFF